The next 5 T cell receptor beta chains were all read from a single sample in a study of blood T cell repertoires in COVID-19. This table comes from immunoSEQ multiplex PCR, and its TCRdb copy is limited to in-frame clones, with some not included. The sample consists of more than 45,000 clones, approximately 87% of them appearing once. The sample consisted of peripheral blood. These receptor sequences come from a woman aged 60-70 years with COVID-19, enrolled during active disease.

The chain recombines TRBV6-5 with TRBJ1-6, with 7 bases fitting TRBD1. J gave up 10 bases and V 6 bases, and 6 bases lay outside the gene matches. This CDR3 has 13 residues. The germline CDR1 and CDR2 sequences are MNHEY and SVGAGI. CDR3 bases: TGTGCCAGCAGAGAGACAGGGCTCTCACCCCTCCACTTT. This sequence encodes CASRETGLSPLHF.

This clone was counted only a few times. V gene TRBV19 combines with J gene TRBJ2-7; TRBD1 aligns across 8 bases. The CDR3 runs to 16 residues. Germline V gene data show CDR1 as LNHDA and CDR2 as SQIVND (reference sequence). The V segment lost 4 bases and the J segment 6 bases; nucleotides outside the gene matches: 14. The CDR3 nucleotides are TGTGCCAGTAGTACCCAGGGGGCAGGGGGCCGTTCCGAGCAGTACTTC. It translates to CASSTQGAGGRSEQYF.

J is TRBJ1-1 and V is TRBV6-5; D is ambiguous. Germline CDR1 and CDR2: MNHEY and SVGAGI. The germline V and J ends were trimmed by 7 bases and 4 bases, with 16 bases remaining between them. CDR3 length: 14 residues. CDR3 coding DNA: TGTGCCAGCAAGATTGGAGGATGGGTCACTGAAGCTTTCTTT. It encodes CASKIGGWVTEAFF.

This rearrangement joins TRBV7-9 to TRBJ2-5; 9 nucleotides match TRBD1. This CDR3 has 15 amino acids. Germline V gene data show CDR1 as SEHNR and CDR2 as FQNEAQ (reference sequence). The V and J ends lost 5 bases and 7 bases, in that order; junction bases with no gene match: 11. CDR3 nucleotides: TGTGCCAGCAGCCCGACCCTAGGACAGGGGCGGACCCAGTACTTC. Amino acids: CASSPTLGQGRTQYF.

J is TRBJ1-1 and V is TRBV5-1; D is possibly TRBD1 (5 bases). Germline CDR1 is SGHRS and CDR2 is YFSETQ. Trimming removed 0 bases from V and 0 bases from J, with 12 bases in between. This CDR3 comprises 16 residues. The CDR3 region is CASSLVQGLMNTEAFF. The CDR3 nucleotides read TGCGCCAGCAGCTTGGTTCAGGGATTAATGAACACTGAAGCTTTCTTT.